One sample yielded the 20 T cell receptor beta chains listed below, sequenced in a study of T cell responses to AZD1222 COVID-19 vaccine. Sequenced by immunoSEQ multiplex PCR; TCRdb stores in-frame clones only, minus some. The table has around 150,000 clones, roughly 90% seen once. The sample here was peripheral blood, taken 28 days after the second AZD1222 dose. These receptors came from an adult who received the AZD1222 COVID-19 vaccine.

The CDR3 region has the DNA TGTGCCAGCAGTGAATCAGGGGCGCAGAAACTGTTTTTT. Translated, it gives CASSESGAQKLFF. The J gene is TRBJ1-4, the V gene TRBV6-1; D is perhaps TRBD1 (6 bases). This CDR3 contains 13 residues. Germline V gene lookup returns CDR1 MNHNS and CDR2 SASEGT. Trimming removed 2 bases from V and 11 bases from J, with 12 bases in between.

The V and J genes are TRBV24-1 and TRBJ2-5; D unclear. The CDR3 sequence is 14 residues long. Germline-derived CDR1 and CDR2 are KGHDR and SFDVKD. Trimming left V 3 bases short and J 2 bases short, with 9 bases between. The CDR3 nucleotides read TGTGCCACCAGTGATCCCAAGGGTCAAGAGACCCAGTACTTC. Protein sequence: CATSDPKGQETQYF.

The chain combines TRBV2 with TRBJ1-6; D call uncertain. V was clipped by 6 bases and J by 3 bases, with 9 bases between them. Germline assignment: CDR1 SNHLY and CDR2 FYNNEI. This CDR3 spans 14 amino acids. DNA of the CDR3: TGTGCCAGCAGGCTCGGGGTCTATAATTCACCCCTCCACTTT. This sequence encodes CASRLGVYNSPLHF.

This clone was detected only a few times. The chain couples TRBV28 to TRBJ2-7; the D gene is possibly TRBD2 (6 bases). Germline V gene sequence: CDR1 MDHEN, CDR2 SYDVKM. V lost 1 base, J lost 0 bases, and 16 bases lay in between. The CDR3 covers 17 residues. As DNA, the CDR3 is TGTGCCAGCAGTTTATTCGGCTCGGAGGGGACCTCCTACGAGCAGTACTTC. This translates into CASSLFGSEGTSYEQYF.

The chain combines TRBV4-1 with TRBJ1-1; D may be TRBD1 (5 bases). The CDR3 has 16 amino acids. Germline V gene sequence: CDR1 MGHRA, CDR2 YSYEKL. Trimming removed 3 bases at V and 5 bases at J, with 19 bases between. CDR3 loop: CASSQSSQGFSTEAFF. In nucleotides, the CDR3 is TGCGCCAGCAGCCAGAGCTCGCAGGGATTCTCAACTGAAGCTTTCTTT.

The CDR3 DNA follows: TGTGCTAGTGGTTTGTGGCGGGCTGAAGCTTTCTTT. Its translation: CASGLWRAEAFF. The chain employs TRBV12-5 and TRBJ1-1; unclear D gene. Germline CDR1 is LGHNT and CDR2 is FRNRAP. The CDR3 runs to 12 residues. The V end lost 2 bases, the J end lost 6 bases, and 7 bases lay between the germline ends.

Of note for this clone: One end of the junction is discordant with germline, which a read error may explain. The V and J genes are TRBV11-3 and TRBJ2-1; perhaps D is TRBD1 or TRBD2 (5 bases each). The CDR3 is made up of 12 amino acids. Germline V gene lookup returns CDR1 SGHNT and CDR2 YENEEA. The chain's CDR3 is CASSLAGTQELF. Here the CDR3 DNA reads TGTGCCAGCAGCTTAGCCGGGACCCAGGAGCTCTTC.

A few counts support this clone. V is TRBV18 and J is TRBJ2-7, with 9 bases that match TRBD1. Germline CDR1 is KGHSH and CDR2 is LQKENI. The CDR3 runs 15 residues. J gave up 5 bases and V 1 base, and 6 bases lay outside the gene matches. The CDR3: CASSPRDRVGHEQYF. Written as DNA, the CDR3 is TGTGCCAGCTCACCACGGGACAGGGTTGGGCACGAGCAGTACTTC. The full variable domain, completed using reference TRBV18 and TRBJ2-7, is NAGVMQNPRHLVRRRGQEARLRCSPMKGHSHVYWYRQLPEEGLKFMVYLQKENIIDESGMPKERFSAEFPKEGPSILRIQQVVRGDSAAYFCASSPRDRVGHEQYFGPGTRLTVT.

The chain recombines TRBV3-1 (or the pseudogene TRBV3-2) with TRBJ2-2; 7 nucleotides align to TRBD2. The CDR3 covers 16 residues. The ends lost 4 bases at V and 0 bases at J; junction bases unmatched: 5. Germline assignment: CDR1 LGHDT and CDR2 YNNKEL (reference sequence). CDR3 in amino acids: CASSPRTRANTGELFF. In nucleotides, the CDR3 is TGTGCCAGCAGCCCCCGGACTAGAGCGAACACCGGGGAGCTGTTTTTT.

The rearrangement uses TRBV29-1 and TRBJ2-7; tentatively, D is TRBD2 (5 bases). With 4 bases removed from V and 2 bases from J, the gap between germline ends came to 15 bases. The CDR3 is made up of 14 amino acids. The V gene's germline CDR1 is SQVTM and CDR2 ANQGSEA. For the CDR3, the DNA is TGCAGCGTTGCGGAATCGGCGGGCCCCTACGAGCAGTACTTC. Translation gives CSVAESAGPYEQYF.

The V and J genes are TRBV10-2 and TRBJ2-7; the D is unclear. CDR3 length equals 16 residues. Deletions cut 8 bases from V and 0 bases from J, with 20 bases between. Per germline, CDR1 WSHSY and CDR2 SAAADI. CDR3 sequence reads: CASFNVRAIDSYEQYF. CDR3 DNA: TGCGCCAGCTTTAATGTAAGGGCAATCGACTCCTACGAGCAGTACTTC.

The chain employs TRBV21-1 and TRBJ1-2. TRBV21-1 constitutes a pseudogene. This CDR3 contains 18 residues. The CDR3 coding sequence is TGTGCCAGCAGCAAAGATGGGCGTGGCGGGGGCGCCGAGGGGGGCTACACCTTC. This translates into CASSKDGRGGGAEGGYTF.

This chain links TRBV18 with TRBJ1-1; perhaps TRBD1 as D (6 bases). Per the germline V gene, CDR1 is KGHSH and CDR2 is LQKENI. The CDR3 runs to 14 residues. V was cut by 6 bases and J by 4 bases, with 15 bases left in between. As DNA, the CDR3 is TGTGCCAGCTCGACAATCCAGGGGCCCACTGAAGCTTTCTTT. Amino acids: CASSTIQGPTEAFF.

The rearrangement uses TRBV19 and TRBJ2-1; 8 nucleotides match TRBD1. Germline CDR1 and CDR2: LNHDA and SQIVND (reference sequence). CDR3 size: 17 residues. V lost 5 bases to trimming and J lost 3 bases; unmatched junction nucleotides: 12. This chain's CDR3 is CASSGGDRGLIYNEQFF. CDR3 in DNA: TGTGCCAGTAGTGGGGGCGACAGGGGTCTTATCTACAATGAGCAGTTCTTC.

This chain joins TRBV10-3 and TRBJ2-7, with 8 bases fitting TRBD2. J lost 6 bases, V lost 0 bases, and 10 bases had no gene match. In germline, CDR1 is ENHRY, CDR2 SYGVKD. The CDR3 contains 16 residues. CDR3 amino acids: CAISESGRAGASEQYF. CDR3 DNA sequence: TGTGCCATCAGTGAGTCAGGTAGAGCGGGAGCTTCCGAGCAGTACTTC.

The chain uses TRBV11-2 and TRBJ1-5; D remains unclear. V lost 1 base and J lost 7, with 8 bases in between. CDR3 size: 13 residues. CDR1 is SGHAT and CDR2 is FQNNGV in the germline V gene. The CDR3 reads CASSLGTAQPQHF. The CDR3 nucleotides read TGTGCCAGCAGCTTAGGGACGGCCCAGCCCCAGCATTTT.

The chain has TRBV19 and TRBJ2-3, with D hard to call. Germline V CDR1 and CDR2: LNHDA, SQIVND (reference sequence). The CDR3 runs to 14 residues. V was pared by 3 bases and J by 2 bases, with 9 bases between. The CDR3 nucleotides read TGTGCCAGTAGTATCAGGCTTACCACAGATACGCAGTATTTT. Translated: CASSIRLTTDTQYF.

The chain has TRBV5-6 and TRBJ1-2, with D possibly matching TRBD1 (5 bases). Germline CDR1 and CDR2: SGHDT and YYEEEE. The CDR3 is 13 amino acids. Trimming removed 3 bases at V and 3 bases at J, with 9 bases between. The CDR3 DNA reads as TGTGCCAGCAGCTCCACAGGCTACTATGGCTACACCTTC. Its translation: CASSSTGYYGYTF.

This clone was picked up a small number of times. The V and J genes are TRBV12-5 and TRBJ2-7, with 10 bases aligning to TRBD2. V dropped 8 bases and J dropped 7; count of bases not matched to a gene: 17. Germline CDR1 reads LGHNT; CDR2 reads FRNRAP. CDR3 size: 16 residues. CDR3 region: CASRLSLAGVRGEQYF. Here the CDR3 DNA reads TGTGCTAGTCGCCTTTCCCTAGCGGGAGTAAGGGGTGAGCAGTACTTC.

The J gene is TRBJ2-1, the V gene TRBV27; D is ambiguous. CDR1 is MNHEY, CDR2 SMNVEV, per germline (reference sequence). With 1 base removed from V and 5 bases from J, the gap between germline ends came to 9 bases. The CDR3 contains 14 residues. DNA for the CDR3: TGTGCCAGCAGTTTATTCAGAGGTAACAATGAGCAGTTCTTC. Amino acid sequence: CASSLFRGNNEQFF.